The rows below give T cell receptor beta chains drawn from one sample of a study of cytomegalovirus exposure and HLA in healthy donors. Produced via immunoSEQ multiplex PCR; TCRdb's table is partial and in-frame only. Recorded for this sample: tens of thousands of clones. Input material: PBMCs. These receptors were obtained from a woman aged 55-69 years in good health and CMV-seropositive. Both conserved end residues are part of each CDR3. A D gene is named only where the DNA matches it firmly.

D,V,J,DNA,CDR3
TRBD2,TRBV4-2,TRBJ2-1,TGTGCCAGCAGCCTAACAAGCGGGGGGGCCGATAAGTTCTTC,CASSLTSGGADKFF
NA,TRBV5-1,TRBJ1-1,TGCGCCAGCAGCTTTGGCATTGAAGCTTTCTTT,CASSFGIEAFF
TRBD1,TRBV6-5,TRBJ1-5,TGTGCCAGCAGTCCCCGGGGACAGGGTAATCAGCCCCAGCATTTT,CASSPRGQGNQPQHF
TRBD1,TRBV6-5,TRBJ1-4,TGTGCCAGCAGCCCGGACAGGGGGCGACTGTTTTTT,CASSPDRGRLFF
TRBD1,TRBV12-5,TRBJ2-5,TGTGCTAGTGGTTTGGGGGCCGGGACAGTCGAAGAGACCCAGTACTTC,CASGLGAGTVEETQYF
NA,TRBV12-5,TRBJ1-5,TGTGCTAGTGGTCCCGAGTACCAGCCCCAGCATTTT,CASGPEYQPQHF
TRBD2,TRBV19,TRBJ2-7,TGTGCCAGTAGTATAACACTAGCGGCGACCTACGAGCAGTACTTC,CASSITLAATYEQYF
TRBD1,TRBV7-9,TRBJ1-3,TGTGCCGGTGAGGACAGGGTTGAATCTGGAAACACCATATATTTT,CAGEDRVESGNTIYF
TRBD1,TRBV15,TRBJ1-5,TGTGCCACCAGCAGATCCGGACAGGGTTGGAGCAATCAGCCCCAGCATTTT,CATSRSGQGWSNQPQHF
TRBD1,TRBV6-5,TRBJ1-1,TGTGCCAGCAGGCCGGGACAGGGGGTTGAAGCTTTCTTT,CASRPGQGVEAFF
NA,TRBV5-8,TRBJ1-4,TGTGCCAGCAGCTTGGCGGGGGAAAAACTGTTTTTT,CASSLAGEKLFF
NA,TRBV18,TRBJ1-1,TGTGCCAGCTCACCAGGAGTAACGATGGCGCCGGCTTTCTTT,CASSPGVTMAPAFF
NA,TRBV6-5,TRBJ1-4,TGTGCCAGCAGTACCCTGACGGGGGAAAAACTGTTTTTT,CASSTLTGEKLFF
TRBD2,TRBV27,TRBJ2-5,TGTGCCAGCAGCCTCCTGGCTAGCGGGCAAGAGACCCAGTACTTC,CASSLLASGQETQYF
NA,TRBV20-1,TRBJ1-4,TGCAGTGCTTGGACAGATGAAAAACTGTTTTTT,CSAWTDEKLFF
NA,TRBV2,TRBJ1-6,TGTGCCAGCAGTGAAAGGGTTTCGGGGAGCTCCTATAATTCACCCCTCCACTTT,CASSERVSGSSYNSPLHF
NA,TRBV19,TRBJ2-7,TGTGCCAGTAGTATAGACAGGGGAACCTACGAGCAGTACTTC,CASSIDRGTYEQYF
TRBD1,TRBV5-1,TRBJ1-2,TGCGCCAGCAGCCCGGACAGGGACATACTTGGCTACACCTTC,CASSPDRDILGYTF
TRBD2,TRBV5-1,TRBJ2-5,TGCGCCAGCAGCCCCGGCAGAACTAGCGGGGAAATCCAAGAGACCCAGTACTTC,CASSPGRTSGEIQETQYF
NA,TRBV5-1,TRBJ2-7,TGCGCCAGCAGCCCGAGCACAGGACCATATCGGTCCTACGAGCAGTACTTC,CASSPSTGPYRSYEQYF
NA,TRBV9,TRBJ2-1,TGTGCCAGCAGCCCCCGCAATGAGCAGTTCTTC,CASSPRNEQFF
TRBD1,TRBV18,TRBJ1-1,TGTGCCAGCTCCCCCACACAGGGGTCGGACACTGAAGCTTTCTTT,CASSPTQGSDTEAFF
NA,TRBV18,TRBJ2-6,TGTGCCAGCTCACCGGGCAAACCATCTGGGGCCAACGTCCTGACTTTC,CASSPGKPSGANVLTF
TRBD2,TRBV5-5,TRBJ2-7,TGTGCCAGCAGCTTGTCACTAGCGAACGAGCAGTACTTC,CASSLSLANEQYF
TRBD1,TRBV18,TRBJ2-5,TGTGCCAGCTCTCCCGGACAGGGGTTGGAGACCCAGTACTTC,CASSPGQGLETQYF
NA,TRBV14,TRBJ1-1,TGTGCCAGCAGCCAAGTGGCAGGGGTCACTGAAGCTTTCTTT,CASSQVAGVTEAFF
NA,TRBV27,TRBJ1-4,TGTGCCAGCAGTTCCAGGGGTGGTGAAAAACTGTTTTTT,CASSSRGGEKLFF
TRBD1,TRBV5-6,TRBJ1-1,TGTGCCAGCATAGGACAGGCCCCAGGTGGGACTGAAGCTTTCTTT,CASIGQAPGGTEAFF
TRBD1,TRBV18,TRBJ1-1,TGTGCCAGCTCTCCGGGACAGGGGGCGGGCACTGAAGCTTTCTTT,CASSPGQGAGTEAFF
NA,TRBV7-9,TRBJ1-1,TGTGCCAGCACCTCCCGGACTGAAGCTTTCTTT,CASTSRTEAFF
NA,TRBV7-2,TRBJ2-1,TGTGCCAGCAGCTTAGTTAGCGTATCCTACAATGAGCAGTTCTTC,CASSLVSVSYNEQFF
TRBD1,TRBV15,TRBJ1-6,TGTGCCACCAGCAGGACCGGGACAGGGGGTTCACCCCTCCACTTT,CATSRTGTGGSPLHF